A selection of T cell receptor beta chains follows, all from one sample in a study of T cells in Graves' hyperthyroidism and ophthalmopathy. TCRdb re-analysed the multiplex PCR reads in MiXCR, keeping a single row per CDR3 protein. The data hold 560,000 or so distinct CDR3 sequences, with more than 45% observed a single time. The specimen sequenced was peripheral blood or thyroid tissue (not recorded which). The receptors stem from a woman under 30 with Graves' hyperthyroidism. CDR3s include the opening cysteine and the closing phenylalanine or tryptophan. The D gene is left open where the match is weak. Clone size is shown for a subset of rows, as once, few, many or a class of expanded clone.

TRBD1,TRBV25-1,TRBJ1-6,.,TGTGCCAGCAGCTTGGTACAGGGGAGCTCCTATAATTCACCCCTCCACTTT,CASSLVQGSSYNSPLHF
TRBD2,TRBV7-9,TRBJ2-7,.,TGTGCCAGCAGCTGGACTAGCGGGAGATATGGTGGCTCCTACGAGCAGTACTTC,CASSWTSGRYGGSYEQYF
.,TRBV7-2,TRBJ2-7,few,TGTGCCAGCGGACGAAGGGGGGCCCAGACAACCTACGAGCAGTACTTC,CASGRRGAQTTYEQYF
.,TRBV2,TRBJ1-2,many,TGTGCCAGCACGGCAGGGCCCTATGGCTACACCTTC,CASTAGPYGYTF
.,TRBV20-1,TRBJ1-5,.,TGCAGTGCTAGAGATCACGGGGGGGACATACGAACGAATCAGCCCCAGCATTTT,CSARDHGGDIRTNQPQHF
.,TRBV6-5,TRBJ2-3,.,TGTGCCAGCAGCCGGGCTGGTACGCCGTATTTT,CASSRAGTPYF
.,TRBV15,TRBJ2-2,once,TGTGCCACCAGCAGAGTGGGATCTTGGGTCACCGGGGAGCTGTTTTTT,CATSRVGSWVTGELFF
.,TRBV5-1,TRBJ1-3,.,TGCGCCAGCAGTCAGGGGCTGAGCTCTGGAAACACCATATATTTT,CASSQGLSSGNTIYF
TRBD1,TRBV10-3,TRBJ1-1,once,TGTGCCACGGGACAGGGATACGAGAGTTTCTTT,CATGQGYESFF
.,TRBV7-9,TRBJ1-1,many,TGTGCCAGCAGCCAGACCCGGATTGAAGCTTTCTTT,CASSQTRIEAFF
.,TRBV24-1,TRBJ1-4,.,TGTGCCACCAGTGGCATTCAGGGAGAAAAACTGTTTTTT,CATSGIQGEKLFF
.,TRBV25-1,TRBJ1-6,.,TGTGCCAGCGCAGGACAAGATAATTCACCCCTCCACTTT,CASAGQDNSPLHF
TRBD2,TRBV5-1,TRBJ2-7,.,TGCGCCAGCAGGGGGGGACTAGCGGGCTACGAGCAGTACTTC,CASRGGLAGYEQYF
.,TRBV11-2,TRBJ1-2,.,TGTGCCAGCAGCCCTACCGGGGACCGGGCTGGCTACACCTTC,CASSPTGDRAGYTF
.,TRBV4-3,TRBJ2-7,.,TGCGCCAGCAGCCAAGTATCAGCAACCCACGAGCAGTACTTC,CASSQVSATHEQYF
TRBD1,TRBV25-1,TRBJ1-2,.,TGTGCCAGCAGCTTAACCCAGACAGGGGGCGCCGGTGGCTACACCTTC,CASSLTQTGGAGGYTF
.,TRBV6-1,TRBJ1-1,.,TGTGCCAGCAAACGGGGGAAGGTGGACACTGAAGCTTTCTTT,CASKRGKVDTEAFF
.,TRBV7-9,TRBJ1-1,.,TGTGCCAGCAGCCGCCGGGGGCTTGAAGCTTTCTTT,CASSRRGLEAFF
.,TRBV9,TRBJ1-1,few,TGTGCCAGCAGCGTAGCTGCCACCTTGAACACTGAAGCTTTCTTT,CASSVAATLNTEAFF
.,TRBV5-1,TRBJ1-2,many,TGCGCCAGCAGCTTGGACAATCACTATGGCTACACCTTC,CASSLDNHYGYTF
.,TRBV2,TRBJ1-2,.,TGTGCCAGCAGCCCCAGGAAACTCCATATCCTCTATGGCTACACCTTC,CASSPRKLHILYGYTF
.,TRBV2,TRBJ1-6,few,TGTGCCAGCAACTCGGGACACTATAATTCACCCCTCCACTTT,CASNSGHYNSPLHF
TRBD1,TRBV25-1,TRBJ1-2,.,TGTGCCAGCAGTTCCAGCGTTGGACAGGCCTATGGCTACACCTTC,CASSSSVGQAYGYTF
TRBD2,TRBV7-9,TRBJ2-7,.,TGTGCCAGTAGTTCGCCCATCCGGACTAGCGGGAGTACTGGATCCTACGAGCAGTACTTC,CASSSPIRTSGSTGSYEQYF
.,TRBV29-1,TRBJ2-5,.,TGCAGCACTGTCTGGCCTGGGAGCGAAGAGACCCAGTACTTC,CSTVWPGSEETQYF
.,TRBV10-3,TRBJ2-5,.,TGTGCCAGCCTTAGGGACCCTGGACGGGAGACCCAGTACTTC,CASLRDPGRETQYF
.,TRBV20-1,TRBJ2-5,.,TGCAGTGCTAGAGATTCGCCGGGAGTAGGAGAGACCCAGTACTTC,CSARDSPGVGETQYF
TRBD1,TRBV2,TRBJ2-6,once,TGTGCCAGCAGTCAACCTAGGACAGGGTCTGGGGCCAACGTCCTGACTTTC,CASSQPRTGSGANVLTF
TRBD1,TRBV5-1,TRBJ2-5,many,TGCGCCAGCAGCTTCCGGGACAGGCAAGAGACCCAGTACTTC,CASSFRDRQETQYF
TRBD1,TRBV20-1,TRBJ1-2,.,TGCAGGGGATACCGGGACAGGGACTATGGCTACACCTTC,CRGYRDRDYGYTF
TRBD1,TRBV24-1,TRBJ1-4,once,TGTGCCAGCAGCTTCTTAGGACAGGCCGAAAAACTGTTTTTT,CASSFLGQAEKLFF
TRBD1,TRBV7-9,TRBJ1-2,many,TGTGCCAGCAGCTTAGCAGGACAGGTCCTTAGGGACTATGGCTACACCTTC,CASSLAGQVLRDYGYTF
.,TRBV12-3/TRBV12-4,TRBJ2-2,few,TGTGCCACGGTTCGCCCCACCGGGGAGCTGTTTTTT,CATVRPTGELFF
.,TRBV7-9,TRBJ1-2,.,TGTGCCAGCAGCACACAGCAGAGTGGCTTCTATGGCTACACCTTC,CASSTQQSGFYGYTF
.,TRBV9,TRBJ1-3,.,TGTGCCAGCAGCCACACGGACGCTTTCTCTGGAAACACCATATATTTT,CASSHTDAFSGNTIYF
.,TRBV12-3/TRBV12-4,TRBJ1-2,.,TGTGCCAGCAGTCCTCGAAGGGGTACATATGGCTACACCTTC,CASSPRRGTYGYTF
TRBD1,TRBV7-2,TRBJ2-7,.,TGTGCCAGCAGCTTAAGCTTCCTTCGGACAGGGGTCTACGAGCAGTACTTC,CASSLSFLRTGVYEQYF
TRBD1,TRBV6-4,TRBJ1-6,.,TGTGCCAGCAGTGACCTACGACAGGGGGCACGTTCACCCCTCCACTTT,CASSDLRQGARSPLHF
.,TRBV29-1,TRBJ1-2,many,TGCAGCGTTGAATTGGGATACTATGGCTACACCTTC,CSVELGYYGYTF
.,TRBV10-1,TRBJ2-7,many,TGCGCCAGCAGACCTCGGGACACCGCCTACGAGCAGTACTTC,CASRPRDTAYEQYF
TRBD2,TRBV29-1,TRBJ2-3,few,TGCAGCGTTGTTGGAGCGGGGGATACGCAGTATTTT,CSVVGAGDTQYF
.,TRBV7-9,TRBJ2-2,.,TGTGCCAGCAGCTTGGGTCGCGGACTCGGGGAGCTGTTTTTT,CASSLGRGLGELFF
TRBD1,TRBV9,TRBJ2-5,.,TGTGCCAGCAGCCTCGGACAGGGGCGAAGGGAGACCCAGTACTTC,CASSLGQGRRETQYF